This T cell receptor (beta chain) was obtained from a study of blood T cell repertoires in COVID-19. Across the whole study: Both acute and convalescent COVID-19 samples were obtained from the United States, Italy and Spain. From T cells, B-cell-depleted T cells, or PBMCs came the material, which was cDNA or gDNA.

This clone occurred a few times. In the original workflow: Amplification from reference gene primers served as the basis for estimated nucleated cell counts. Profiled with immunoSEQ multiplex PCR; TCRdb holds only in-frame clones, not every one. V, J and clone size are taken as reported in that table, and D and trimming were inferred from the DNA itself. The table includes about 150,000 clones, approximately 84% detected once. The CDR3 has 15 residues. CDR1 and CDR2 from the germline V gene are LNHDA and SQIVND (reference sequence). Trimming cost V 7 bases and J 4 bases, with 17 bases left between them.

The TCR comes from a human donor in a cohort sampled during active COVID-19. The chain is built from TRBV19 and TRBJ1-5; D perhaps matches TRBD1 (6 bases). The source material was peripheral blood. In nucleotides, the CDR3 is TGTGCCAGTACCCCAGTGGCAGGGGTGAATCAGCCCCAGCATTTT. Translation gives CASTPVAGVNQPQHF.